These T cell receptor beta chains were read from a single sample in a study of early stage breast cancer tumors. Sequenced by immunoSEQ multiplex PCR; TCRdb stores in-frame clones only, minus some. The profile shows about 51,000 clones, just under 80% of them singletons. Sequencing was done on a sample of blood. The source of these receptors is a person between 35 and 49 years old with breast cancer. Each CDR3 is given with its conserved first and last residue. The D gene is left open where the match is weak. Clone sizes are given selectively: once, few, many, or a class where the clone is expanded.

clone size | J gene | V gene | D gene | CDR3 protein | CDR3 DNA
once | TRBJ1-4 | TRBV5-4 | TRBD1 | CASSASTGQGREKLFF | TGTGCCAGCAGCGCCTCCACGGGACAGGGTCGCGAAAAACTGTTTTTT
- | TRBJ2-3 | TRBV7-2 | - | CASRPTGISTDTQYF | TGTGCCAGCAGGCCCACGGGAATTAGCACAGATACGCAGTATTTT
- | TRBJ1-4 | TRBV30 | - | CAWSVLLGLDEKLFF | TGTGCCTGGAGTGTACTCTTGGGGCTGGATGAAAAACTGTTTTTT
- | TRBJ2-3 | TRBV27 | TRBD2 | CASSGLEGNSQYF | TGTGCCAGCAGTGGACTAGAGGGGAATTCGCAGTATTTT
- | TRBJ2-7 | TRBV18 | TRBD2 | CASSPGTSGRYEQYF | TGTGCCAGCTCCCCTGGGACTAGCGGGAGGTACGAGCAGTACTTC
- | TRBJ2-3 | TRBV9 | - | CASSVADTQYF | TGTGCCAGCAGTGTCGCGGATACGCAGTATTTT
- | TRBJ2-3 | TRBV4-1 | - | CASSPPWGTDTQYF | TGCGCCAGCAGCCCCCCCTGGGGCACAGATACGCAGTATTTT
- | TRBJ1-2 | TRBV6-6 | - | CASSYSRPVYGYTF | TGTGCCAGCAGTTACTCCAGGCCAGTCTATGGCTACACCTTC
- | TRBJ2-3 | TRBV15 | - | CATSLTNPTQSTDTQYF | TGTGCCACCAGCCTTACAAACCCCACACAAAGCACAGATACGCAGTATTTT
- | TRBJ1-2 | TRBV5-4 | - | CASSPGLGGYTF | TGTGCCAGCAGCCCCGGCTTAGGTGGCTACACCTTC